The clone carrying this T cell receptor beta chain was counted only a few times. No antigen is known for it. This specimen comes from a study of T cells after yellow fever vaccination. Study background: For low cell numbers, libraries were made with SMART-Seq v4 Ultra Low Input.

Each CDR3 protein is one row after TCRdb ran MiXCR on the 5' RACE reads. The profile covers some 500,000 distinct CDR3 sequences, with roughly 14% appearing a single time and 11% to 15% taken by the ten largest. General study points: Bulk-population clonotypes that are abundant could appear as contaminants in FACS-sorted repertoires. Clonotypes shared by both compartments, CD4 and CD8, made up a small share. Primary-vaccination clones mostly resurfaced post-booster (roughly 97% CD4, about 87% CD8).

The TCR originated in a young man who received the YFV17D yellow fever vaccine. The sample here was PBMCs, taken on the day of the yellow fever booster vaccination.

CDR3 sequence (DNA): TGCAGCGTTCGTGGTGACGGGCATCCCTATGGCTACACCTTC. Translating it yields CSVRGDGHPYGYTF. The chain couples TRBV29-1 to TRBJ1-2; D gene uncertain. Germline-derived CDR1 and CDR2 are SQVTM and ANQGSEA. V was shortened by 5 bases and J by 4 bases, with 17 bases between the two germline ends. CDR3 length equals 14 residues.